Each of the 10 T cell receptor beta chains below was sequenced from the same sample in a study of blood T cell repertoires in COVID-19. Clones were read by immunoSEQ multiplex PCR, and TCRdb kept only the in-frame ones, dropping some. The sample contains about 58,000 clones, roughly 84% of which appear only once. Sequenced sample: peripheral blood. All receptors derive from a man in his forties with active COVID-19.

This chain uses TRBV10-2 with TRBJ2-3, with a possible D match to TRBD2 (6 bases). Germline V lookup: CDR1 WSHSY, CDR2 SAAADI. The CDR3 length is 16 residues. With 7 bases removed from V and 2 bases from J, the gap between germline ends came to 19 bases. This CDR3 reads CASISTGDSPTDTQYF. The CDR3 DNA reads TGCGCCAGCATCTCCACGGGGGACTCCCCCACAGATACGCAGTATTTT.

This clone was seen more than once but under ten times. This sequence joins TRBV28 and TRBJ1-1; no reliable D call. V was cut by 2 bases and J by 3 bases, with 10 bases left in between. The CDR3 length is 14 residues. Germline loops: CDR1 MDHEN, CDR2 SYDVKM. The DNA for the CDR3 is TGTGCCAGCAGTTTAATATCCCAGGACACTGAAGCTTTCTTT. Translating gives CASSLISQDTEAFF.

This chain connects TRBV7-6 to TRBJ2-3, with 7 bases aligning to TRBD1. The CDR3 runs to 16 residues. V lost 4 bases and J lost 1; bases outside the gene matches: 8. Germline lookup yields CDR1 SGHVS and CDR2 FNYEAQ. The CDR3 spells CASSSPPGQRTDTQYF. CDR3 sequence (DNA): TGTGCCAGCAGCTCCCCACCGGGACAGCGCACAGATACGCAGTATTTT.

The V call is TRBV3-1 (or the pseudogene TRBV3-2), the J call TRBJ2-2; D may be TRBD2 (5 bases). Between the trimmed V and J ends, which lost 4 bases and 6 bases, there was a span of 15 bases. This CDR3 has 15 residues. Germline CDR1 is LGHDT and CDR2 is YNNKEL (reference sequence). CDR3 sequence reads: CASSPTGPSPGELFF. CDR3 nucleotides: TGTGCCAGCAGCCCCACTGGGCCTAGCCCCGGGGAGCTGTTTTTT.

The CDR3: CATTTPGLAGGVPNEQFF. DNA for the CDR3: TGTGCCACCACCACGCCGGGACTAGCGGGAGGTGTTCCCAATGAGCAGTTCTTC. The chain recombines TRBV2 with TRBJ2-1; 15 bases fit TRBD2. This CDR3 is built from 18 residues. V shed 10 bases, J shed 6 bases, and the junction held 16 bases outside the gene matches. Germline assignment: CDR1 SNHLY and CDR2 FYNNEI.

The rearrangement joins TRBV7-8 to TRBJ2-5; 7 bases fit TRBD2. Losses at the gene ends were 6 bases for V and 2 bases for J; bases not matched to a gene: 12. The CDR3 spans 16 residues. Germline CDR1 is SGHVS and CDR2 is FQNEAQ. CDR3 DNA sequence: TGTGCCAGCAGTCGGACGCGGGAGATAAGTCAAGAGACCCAGTACTTC. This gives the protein CASSRTREISQETQYF.

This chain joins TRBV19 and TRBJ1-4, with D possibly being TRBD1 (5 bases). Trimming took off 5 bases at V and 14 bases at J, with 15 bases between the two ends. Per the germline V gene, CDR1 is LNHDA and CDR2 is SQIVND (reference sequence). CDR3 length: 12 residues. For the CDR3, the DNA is TGTGCCAGTAGTCTGACATCGACAGTTCTGTTTTTT. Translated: CASSLTSTVLFF.

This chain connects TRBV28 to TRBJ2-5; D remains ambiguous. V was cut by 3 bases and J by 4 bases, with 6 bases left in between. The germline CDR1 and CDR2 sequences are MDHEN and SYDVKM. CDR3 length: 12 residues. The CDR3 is CASSLSRETQYF. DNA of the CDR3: TGTGCCAGCAGTTTGTCTCGAGAGACCCAGTACTTC. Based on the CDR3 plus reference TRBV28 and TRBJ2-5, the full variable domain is DVKVTQSSRYLVKRTGEKVFLECVQDMDHENMFWYRQDPGLGLRLIYFSYDVKMKEKGDIPEGYSVSREKKERFSLILESASTNQTSMYLCASSLSRETQYFGPGTRLLVL.

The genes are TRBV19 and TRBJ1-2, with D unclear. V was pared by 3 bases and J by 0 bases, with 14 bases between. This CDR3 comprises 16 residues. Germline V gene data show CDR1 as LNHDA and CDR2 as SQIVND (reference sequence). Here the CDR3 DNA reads TGTGCCAGTAGTATTTTTATGCAGGCGACTAACTATGGCTACACCTTC. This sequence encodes CASSIFMQATNYGYTF.

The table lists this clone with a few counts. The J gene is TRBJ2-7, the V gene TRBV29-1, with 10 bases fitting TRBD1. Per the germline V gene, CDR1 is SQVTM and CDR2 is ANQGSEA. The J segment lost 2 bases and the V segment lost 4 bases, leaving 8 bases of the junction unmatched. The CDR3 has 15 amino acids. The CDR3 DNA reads TGCAGCGTTGGGATGTCGGGACAGGGGCCCTACGAGCAGTACTTC. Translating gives CSVGMSGQGPYEQYF.